This T cell receptor (beta chain) was recovered during a study of cytomegalovirus exposure and HLA in healthy donors. Study background: About 179 million T cells yielded roughly 120 million unique TCR beta sequences in earlier analysis.

The CDR3 has 14 residues. Germline V gives CDR1 SNHLY, CDR2 FYNNEI. The V end was cut by 6 bases, the J end by 5 bases, with 16 bases between. As for this clone: Its antigen remains unidentified.

The PCR had 60 Vbeta and 13 Jbeta primers. The protocol was immunoSEQ multiplex PCR, while the TCRdb copy is restricted to in-frame clones and leaves out a portion. This listing includes about 160,000 clones. Study-level points and caveats: It emerged from a later analysis that several of the most significant clusters appeared to be linked to common viral pathogens. In a later analysis, 16,951 TCR beta sequences were associated with HLA alleles at 0.05 false discovery rate. Reports showed the classifier diagnosing cytomegalovirus status with high specificity and sensitivity.

The TCR was taken from a woman between 55 and 75 years old in good health and CMV-seronegative. The sequencing sample was made of PBMCs. V usage is TRBV2 and J usage is TRBJ1-2; tentatively, D is TRBD1 (5 bases). The CDR3, as DNA: TGTGCCAGCAGCCCAGACAGTCTTCTATATGGCTACACCTTC. Amino acid sequence: CASSPDSLLYGYTF.